Below are 25 T cell receptor beta chains sequenced from a single sample in a study of CD8+ T cells in alopecia areata (dated by TCRdb to 2017 to 2018). The library was obtained by the immunoSEQ multiplex PCR assay. RNA was extracted from all samples and reverse transcribed into cDNA, which served as template for TCR sequencing. Not all clones reach the TCRdb copy of this immuneACCESS table, which keeps in-frame sequences only. Checked studies attribute under half of the gap to unresolved V genes and leave the rest unexplained. Here the sample has 75,000 to 80,000 clones; around 60% occur a single time. The ten largest clones add up to 20% to 25% of the sample. In the paper's terms, the time point label means: around 26 weeks on oral tofacitinib. In the paper's terms, the treatment or condition label means: oral pan-JAK inhibitor, 5-10 mg twice daily. The specimen was CD8+ T cells sorted from blood, collected at week 24, from a patient treated with tofacitinib. The receptor set was obtained from a human donor with alopecia areata.

V gene TRBV4-1 combines with J gene TRBJ2-7; D gene uncertain. Germline V gene lookup returns CDR1 MGHRA and CDR2 YSYEKL. This CDR3 is 15 amino acids long. V lost 0 bases to trimming and J lost 0 bases, with 9 bases between them. The CDR3 DNA follows: TGCGCCAGCAGCCAAGATGTGGGCAGCTCCTACGAGCAGTACTTC. Translated, it gives CASSQDVGSSYEQYF.

The genes are TRBV29-1 and TRBJ2-3; TRBD1 matches 8 bases. The trim removed 1 base at V and 2 bases at J, leaving 17 bases unmatched. Germline-derived CDR1 and CDR2 are SQVTM and ANQGSEA. The CDR3 is 19 residues long. CDR3 bases: TGCAGCGTTGAAGGTCGACAGGGGCACGATGCCCCCTACACAGATACGCAGTATTTT. It translates to CSVEGRQGHDAPYTDTQYF.

CDR3 amino acids: CASSLMAEAFF. CDR3 bases: TGTGCCAGCAGCTTAATGGCTGAAGCTTTCTTT. The V and J genes are TRBV7-9 and TRBJ1-1; D is unclear. The CDR3 covers 11 residues. The germline V and J ends were trimmed by 2 bases and 6 bases, with 4 bases remaining between them. Germline CDR1 is SEHNR and CDR2 is FQNEAQ (reference sequence). Supplemented by reference TRBV7-9 and TRBJ1-1, the full variable domain reads DTGVSQNPRHKITKRGQNVTFRCDPISEHNRLYWYRQTLGQGPEFLTYFQNEAQLEKSRLLSDRFSAERPKGSFSTLEIQRTEQGDSAMYLCASSLMAEAFFGQGTRLTVV.

J is TRBJ1-2 and V is TRBV6-5, with D tentatively TRBD1 (5 bases). CDR1 and CDR2 (germline): MNHEY, SVGAGI. Trimming took off 2 bases at V and 4 bases at J, with 11 bases between the two ends. This CDR3 spans 14 amino acids. CDR3 sequence: CASSYQGASYGYTF. The CDR3 DNA follows: TGTGCCAGCAGTTACCAGGGTGCGAGCTATGGCTACACCTTC.

This clone has only one observation. The chain recombines TRBV29-1 with TRBJ2-7; 9 bases fit TRBD1. Germline V gives CDR1 SQVTM, CDR2 ANQGSEA. V dropped 2 bases and J dropped 4; count of bases not matched to a gene: 3. The CDR3 is 13 residues long. CDR3 DNA: TGCAGCGTTGAAAACGGGACAGGGTACGAGCAGTACTTC. It is translated as CSVENGTGYEQYF.

CDR3 bases: TGTGCCAGCATAGAGACAGACCCCAATAACTACAATGAGCAGTTCTTC. This codes for CASIETDPNNYNEQFF. The chain combines TRBV2 with TRBJ2-1; tentatively, D is TRBD1 (5 bases). Germline loops: CDR1 SNHLY, CDR2 FYNNEI. CDR3 length equals 16 residues. Trimming left V 7 bases short and J 3 bases short, with 19 bases between. The full variable domain, with the rest looked up from reference TRBV2 and TRBJ2-1, is EPEVTQTPSHQVTQMGQEVILRCVPISNHLYFYWYRQILGQKVEFLVSFYNNEISEKSEIFDDQFSVERPDGSNFTLKIRSTKLEDSAMYFCASIETDPNNYNEQFFGPGTRLTVL.

This clone was detected once. This chain joins TRBV13 and TRBJ1-1; 9 bases are a match to TRBD1. Per germline, CDR1 PRHDT and CDR2 FYEKMQ (reference sequence). J gave up 1 base and V 7 bases, and 10 bases lay outside the gene matches. The CDR3 is 16 residues long. The CDR3 coding sequence is TGTGCCAGCACCGACACAGGGGGCGCGAGGAACACTGAAGCTTTCTTT. It is translated as CASTDTGGARNTEAFF.

In this sample, this clone turned up once. The chain is built from TRBV7-9 and TRBJ1-2, with 11 bases aligning to TRBD1. The V gene's germline CDR1 is SEHNR and CDR2 FQNEAQ (reference sequence). The CDR3 is 14 amino acids. V dropped 4 bases and J dropped 8; count of bases not matched to a gene: 6. The CDR3 reads CASSYGQGAYGYTF. The CDR3 DNA follows: TGTGCCAGCAGCTACGGACAGGGGGCGTACGGCTACACCTTC.

The rearrangement uses TRBV7-2 and TRBJ2-7; D call uncertain. Germline V CDR1 and CDR2: SGHTA, FQGNSA. The CDR3 spans 15 residues. V lost 1 base to trimming and J lost 0 bases, with 10 bases between them. CDR3 sequence reads: CASSLGRQSSYEQYF. The CDR3 DNA is TGTGCCAGCAGCTTAGGGCGCCAGAGCTCCTACGAGCAGTACTTC.

The chain recombines TRBV29-1 with TRBJ2-5; D is possibly TRBD2 (6 bases). The CDR3 is made up of 16 amino acids. The V gene's germline CDR1 is SQVTM and CDR2 ANQGSEA. V lost 0 bases, J lost 2 bases, and 16 bases lay in between. CDR3 loop: CSVEEFLAPSQETQYF. CDR3 nucleotides: TGCAGCGTTGAAGAATTCCTAGCGCCCAGTCAAGAGACCCAGTACTTC.

In its sample, this clone was seen once. This sequence joins TRBV30 and TRBJ2-1, with 12 bases fitting TRBD2. This CDR3 is built from 18 residues. CDR1 GTSNPN and CDR2 SVGIG come from the germline V gene (reference sequence). Losses at the gene ends were 2 bases for V and 3 bases for J; bases not matched to a gene: 11. The CDR3 bases are TGTGCCTGGAGTCCGACTAGCGGGAGAGTCTATTTCTACAATGAGCAGTTCTTC. This sequence encodes CAWSPTSGRVYFYNEQFF.

This rearrangement joins TRBV9 to TRBJ2-1, with 7 bases that match TRBD2. The CDR3 has 16 amino acids. V was pared by 0 bases and J by 3 bases, with 6 bases of the junction left unmatched. Germline-derived CDR1 and CDR2 are SGDLS and YYNGEE. CDR3 DNA sequence: TGTGCCAGCAGCGTAGAGTGGCTAGCGGACTACAATGAGCAGTTCTTC. Residues: CASSVEWLADYNEQFF.

Only a few counts were recorded for this clone. The rearrangement links TRBV5-8 to TRBJ2-1; D is uncertain. CDR1 and CDR2 from the germline V gene are SGHTS and YDEGEE. The V end lost 4 bases, the J end lost 0 bases, and 2 bases lay between the germline ends. The CDR3 extends over 12 amino acids. CDR3 DNA: TGTGCCAGCAGCCCCTCCTACAATGAGCAGTTCTTC. It translates to CASSPSYNEQFF.

This chain joins TRBV29-1 and TRBJ2-3; TRBD2 agrees at 11 bases. V dropped 6 bases and J dropped 3; count of bases not matched to a gene: 2. This CDR3 is 13 amino acids long. Germline CDR1 reads SQVTM; CDR2 reads ANQGSEA. This chain's CDR3 is CSVLAGETDTQYF. DNA for the CDR3: TGCAGCGTACTAGCGGGAGAGACAGATACGCAGTATTTT.

A remark on this clone: A much larger clone lies a single base off, so this may be a read error. The chain recombines TRBV7-3 with TRBJ2-2, with D unresolved. Germline V gene lookup returns CDR1 SGHTA and CDR2 FQGTGA. V was clipped by 5 bases and J by 0 bases, with 1 base between them. The CDR3 is made up of 12 amino acids. CDR3 amino acids: CASSTNTGELFF. For the CDR3, the DNA is TGTGCCAGCAGCACGAACACCGGGGAGCTGTTTTTT.

The V call is TRBV2, the J call TRBJ2-2; 9 positions agree with TRBD1. This CDR3 has 14 residues. Germline lookup yields CDR1 SNHLY and CDR2 FYNNEI. V was pared by 8 bases and J by 4 bases, with 5 bases of the junction left unmatched. The DNA for the CDR3 is TGTGCCAGCGGGGGACAGGGTACCACCGGGGAGCTGTTTTTT. Its translation: CASGGQGTTGELFF.

The chain combines TRBV7-9 with TRBJ1-1; no clear D gene. The CDR3 spans 16 residues. CDR1 and CDR2 from the germline V gene are SEHNR and FQNEAQ (reference sequence). Trimming took off 4 bases at V and 0 bases at J, with 15 bases between the two ends. CDR3 sequence: CASSSPLFGVNTEAFF. Here the CDR3 DNA reads TGTGCCAGCAGCTCACCCCTATTCGGGGTGAACACTGAAGCTTTCTTT.

V and J are TRBV4-1 and TRBJ2-7; perhaps TRBD2 as D (6 bases). CDR1 and CDR2 from the germline V gene are MGHRA and YSYEKL. V lost 1 base and J lost 3, with 13 bases in between. The CDR3 consists of 15 residues. CDR3: CASSQATGVVYEQYF. The CDR3 nucleotides are TGCGCCAGCAGCCAAGCGACGGGAGTGGTCTACGAGCAGTACTTC.

V is TRBV7-6 and J is TRBJ2-3, with D possibly being TRBD2 (5 bases). From germline, CDR1 is SGHVS and CDR2 FNYEAQ. Trimming shortened V by 5 bases and J by 0 bases, and 15 bases separated the two germline ends. This CDR3 is 16 amino acids long. CDR3 sequence (DNA): TGTGCCAGCAGCCTCCTAGCCCTGAGAAGCACAGATACGCAGTATTTT. Its protein product is CASSLLALRSTDTQYF. The full variable domain, in which reference TRBV7-6 and TRBJ2-3 provide the parts outside the CDR3, is GAGVSQSPRYKVTKRGQDVALRCDPISGHVSLYWYRQALGQGPEFLTYFNYEAQQDKSGLPNDRFSAERPEGSISTLTIQRTEQRDSAMYRCASSLLALRSTDTQYFGPGTRLTVL.

This clone was observed a single time. The chain has TRBV7-9 and TRBJ2-1; the D gene could be TRBD1 or TRBD2 (5 bases each). CDR3 length equals 18 residues. Trimming took off 5 bases at V and 8 bases at J, with 28 bases between the two ends. Germline V gives CDR1 SEHNR, CDR2 FQNEAQ (reference sequence). CDR3: CASSPTASGTLVVHEQFF. The CDR3 DNA follows: TGTGCCAGCAGCCCTACGGCATCCGGGACCCTTGTCGTCCATGAGCAGTTCTTC.

This chain links TRBV4-1 with TRBJ1-5; D is unclear. CDR3 size: 15 residues. The V end lost 0 bases, the J end lost 0 bases, and 6 bases lay between the germline ends. The V gene's germline CDR1 is MGHRA and CDR2 YSYEKL. CDR3 protein: CASSQDTPSNQPQHF. CDR3 sequence (DNA): TGCGCCAGCAGCCAAGATACACCTAGCAATCAGCCCCAGCATTTT.

In its sample, this clone was seen a few times. The CDR3 DNA is TGTGCCTGGGCAATAGAATTGGAGAACACTGAAGCTTTCTTT. The encoded protein is CAWAIELENTEAFF. The rearrangement joins TRBV30 to TRBJ1-1, with unresolved D. This CDR3 contains 14 residues. V was shortened by 5 bases and J by 1 base, with 14 bases between the two germline ends. Per germline, CDR1 GTSNPN and CDR2 SVGIG (reference sequence).

The chain is built from TRBV7-6 and TRBJ2-7, with unresolved D. CDR1 and CDR2 from the germline V gene are SGHVS and FNYEAQ. This CDR3 has 13 amino acids. V lost 5 bases and J lost 4, with 12 bases in between. The DNA of the CDR3 is TGTGCCAGCAGCCCCGAAAGTGAATACGAGCAGTACTTC. Encoded protein: CASSPESEYEQYF.

This clone was seen a few times. The genes are TRBV6-5 and TRBJ2-1, with no clear D. The CDR3 is made up of 15 amino acids. Trimming took 5 bases from V and 4 from J, leaving 15 bases between them. Germline lookup yields CDR1 MNHEY and CDR2 SVGAGI. CDR3 sequence: CASSPLATEYNEQFF. In DNA, the CDR3 is TGTGCCAGCAGTCCCTTGGCGACCGAATACAATGAGCAGTTCTTC.

The rearrangement links TRBV29-1 to TRBJ2-3; 10 bases are shared with TRBD2. This CDR3 is 15 amino acids long. The V and J ends lost 7 bases and 0 bases, in that order; junction bases with no gene match: 7. From germline, CDR1 is SQVTM and CDR2 ANQGSEA. CDR3 DNA: TGCAGCGCCGATCCGACTAGCGGGAGCACAGATACGCAGTATTTT. Its translation: CSADPTSGSTDTQYF.